This entry describes one TCR beta chain. The treatment was: randomized to nivolumab then ipilimumab (arm A) or the reverse (arm B). Sorted cells were live CD3+CD8+, lacking CD19 and CD56, from PBMCs. This CDR3 is built from 13 residues. Germline CDR1 and CDR2: ENHRY and SYGVKD. J gave up 8 bases and V 4 bases, and 7 bases lay outside the gene matches. Sequenced by immunoSEQ multiplex PCR; TCRdb stores in-frame clones only, minus some. The sample has around 13,000 clones; over 65% are singletons. This entry belongs to a study of sequential checkpoint blockade in melanoma. Study overall: Maintenance nivolumab came after either treatment sequence.

The sequenced sample was CD8+ T cells sorted from blood (inferred from file names), obtained from a patient given nivolumab and ipilimumab in sequence. The V gene is TRBV10-3, the J gene TRBJ1-2; the match to TRBD1 covers 7 bases. The receptor was derived from a human donor with melanoma. The CDR3 loop reads CAISGDSITGYTF. Here the CDR3 DNA reads TGTGCCATCAGTGGGGACAGCATTACAGGCTACACCTTC.